The entry below gives a single T cell receptor (beta chain) sequence along with its context. Germline CDR1 and CDR2: SGHRS and YFSETQ. This CDR3 contains 17 residues. V trimming: 3 bases; J trimming: 6 bases; junction bases outside the gene matches: 13. Clones were read by immunoSEQ multiplex PCR, and TCRdb kept only the in-frame ones, dropping some. This repertoire shows approximately 180,000 clones, approximately 90% found once; its top ten account for 5% to 6.5%. This entry comes from a study of blood T cell repertoires in COVID-19. The genes are TRBV5-1 and TRBJ1-2; 11 bases line up with TRBD1. This TCR derives from a man between 35 and 55 years old with active or convalescent COVID-19. Input material: peripheral blood. CDR3 sequence reads: CASSSRTGGSIDDGYTF. As DNA, the CDR3 is TGCGCCAGCAGCTCGAGGACAGGGGGCTCCATTGATGATGGCTACACCTTC.